The text below deals with one T cell receptor beta chain. These data originate in a study of blood T cell repertoires in COVID-19. Study overall: Researchers got acute and convalescent COVID-19 samples from the United States, Italy and Spain. PBMCs, B-cell-depleted T cells, or T cells were the source of the cDNA or gDNA that made up the material.

The participants were between about 18 and 89 years old and came from some 23 US areas. Cohort assignment relied on participant-reported clinical history. Sequencing used immunoSEQ multiplex PCR; TCRdb keeps in-frame clones, though not all of them. The data hold some 270,000 clones, with 65% to 85% observed a single time. CDR1 is LNHDA and CDR2 is SQIVND in the germline V gene (reference sequence). This CDR3 is 14 amino acids long. V lost 11 bases, J lost 6 bases, and 19 bases lay in between. Sequencing was carried out using PBMCs or T cells enriched from blood (not recorded which). The V call is TRBV19, the J call TRBJ2-2; D perhaps matches TRBD1 (5 bases). The TCR was taken from a man aged 50 to 60 who had recovered from COVID-19. Here the CDR3 DNA reads TGTGCCTCTTGGGCCAAGGGGTGGTCCGGGGAGCTGTTTTTT. Translation: CASWAKGWSGELFF.